A single sample is the source of the 6 T cell receptor beta chains below, sequenced in a study of T cells in Graves' hyperthyroidism and ophthalmopathy. The CDR3 regions of TCR beta were amplified from RNA transcripts. First-round RT-PCR targeting the TCR CDR3 was performed with the HTBI primer set. One entry per CDR3 protein, called by TCRdb with MiXCR from the multiplex PCR reads. Here the sample spans approximately 370,000 distinct CDR3 sequences, under 15% being singletons. Sequenced input: blood. These TCRs come from a woman aged 25 to 39 with Graves' hyperthyroidism.

The sample holds many counts of this clonotype. V gene TRBV7-8 combines with J gene TRBJ2-1; tentative D call: TRBD2 (5 bases). There are 15 residues in the CDR3. Per the germline V gene, CDR1 is SGHVS and CDR2 is FQNEAQ. Between the trimmed V and J ends, which lost 1 base and 1 base, there was a span of 8 bases. CDR3 sequence reads: CASSLEEVSYNEQFF. The CDR3 bases are TGTGCCAGCAGCTTAGAGGAGGTTTCCTACAATGAGCAGTTCTTC.

As concerns this clonotype: A much larger clone sits a single nucleotide away, making a read error possible. The chain joins TRBV15 to TRBJ1-5; D uncertain. The ends were cut back, 8 bases at V and 4 bases at J, with 9 bases in the middle. This CDR3 contains 12 residues. Germline CDR1 LNHNV, CDR2 YYDKDF (reference sequence). CDR3 sequence (DNA): TGTGCCACCGGCGCGGAGAATCAGCCCCAGCATTTT. As protein: CATGAENQPQHF. Drawing the rest from reference TRBV15 and TRBJ1-5, the complete variable domain is DAMVIQNPRYQVTQFGKPVTLSCSQTLNHNVMYWYQQKSSQAPKLLFHYYDKDFNNEADTPDNFQSRRPNTSFCFLDIRSPGLGDTAMYLCATGAENQPQHFGDGTRLSIL.

The sample holds a few counts of this clonotype. The CDR3 nucleotides are TGCAGTGCTAGGGGGGGCATAGCGGGAGGGTACCAAGAGACCCAGTACTTC. It codes for CSARGGIAGGYQETQYF. The chain employs TRBV20-1 and TRBJ2-5, with 11 bases matching TRBD2. Germline V gene data show CDR1 as DFQATT and CDR2 as SNEGSKA (reference sequence). J lost 0 bases, V lost 3 bases, and 9 bases had no gene match. The CDR3 totals 17 residues.

This clonotype was counted many times. J is TRBJ1-1 and V is TRBV20-1, with D uncertain. From germline, CDR1 is DFQATT and CDR2 SNEGSKA (reference sequence). This CDR3 region has 16 residues. Trimming removed 0 bases from V and 0 bases from J, with 14 bases in between. CDR3 sequence: CSARDWGGSVNTEAFF. As DNA, the CDR3 is TGCAGTGCTAGAGATTGGGGAGGATCAGTGAACACTGAAGCTTTCTTT.

The chain is built from TRBV5-8 and TRBJ2-3, with 7 bases that match TRBD2. The germline V gene encodes CDR1 SGHTS and CDR2 YDEGEE. With 2 bases clipped from V and 2 bases from J, the junction kept 14 bases outside the gene matches. The CDR3 is made up of 18 amino acids. As DNA, the CDR3 is TGTGCCAGCAGCTTTGTGTCTAGCGGAGAGTCGACCACAGATACGCAGTATTTT. This encodes CASSFVSSGESTTDTQYF. Variable domain in full (rest from reference TRBV5-8 and TRBJ2-3): EAGVTQSPTHLIKTRGQQATLRCSPISGHTSVYWYQQALGLGLQFLLWYDEGEERNRGNFPPRFSGRQFPNYSSELNVNALELEDSALYLCASSFVSSGESTTDTQYFGPGTRLTVL.

The chain employs TRBV28 and TRBJ2-7; 9 bases fit TRBD1. Per the germline V gene, CDR1 is MDHEN and CDR2 is SYDVKM. This CDR3 region has 16 residues. With V trimmed by 5 bases and J by 2 bases, 10 bases remained unmatched. CDR3 in DNA: TGTGCCAGCAGTGTAATCCGGGACAGGGAGACCTACGAGCAGTACTTC. Translation gives CASSVIRDRETYEQYF.